The clone carrying this TCR beta chain occurred once. The data were produced by immunoSEQ multiplex PCR, yet TCRdb's version contains in-frame clones alone and is incomplete. This sample has about 100,000 clones, with under 90% found just once. These data are taken from a study of blood T cell repertoires in COVID-19. Overall study: COVID-19 samples from acute and convalescent phases originated in the United States, Italy and Spain.

Looked up from germline, CDR1 is DFQATT and CDR2 is SNEGSKA (reference sequence). Losses at the gene ends were 3 bases for V and 2 bases for J; bases not matched to a gene: 6. The CDR3 has 14 amino acids. The chain couples TRBV20-1 to TRBJ2-7, with 8 bases that match TRBD2. Sequencing used peripheral blood. This clonotype originated in a human donor in a cohort sampled during active COVID-19. CDR3 coding DNA: TGCAGTGCTAGTTTGAGCGGGGGCCCCTACGAGCAGTACTTC. It translates to CSASLSGGPYEQYF.